This TCR beta chain is from a study of blood T cell repertoires in COVID-19. Study details: T cells, B-cell-depleted T cells, or PBMCs supplied cDNA or gDNA.

Here immunoSEQ multiplex PCR was the method, and the copy in TCRdb shows in-frame clones only, minus some. This table holds some 230,000 clones, around 84% found once. CDR1 GTSNPN and CDR2 SVGIG come from the germline V gene (reference sequence). The CDR3 runs to 14 residues. Trimming at V came to 5 bases and at J to 7 bases, leaving 13 bases not matched to a gene. The origin of this receptor is a man between 45 and 60 years old who had recovered from COVID-19. The chain combines TRBV30 with TRBJ1-2; 7 nucleotides line up with TRBD1. The sample consisted of peripheral blood. The CDR3 DNA is TGTGCCTGGGGGAAGAGACAGGGATTTTTTGGCTACACCTTC. Protein: CAWGKRQGFFGYTF. The full variable domain, its missing parts supplied by reference TRBV30 and TRBJ1-2, is SQTIHQWPATLVQPVGSPLSLECTVEGTSNPNLYWYRQAAGRGLQLLFYSVGIGQISSEVPQNLSASRPQDRQFILSSKKLLLSDSGFYLCAWGKRQGFFGYTFGSGTRLTVV.